The source of this T cell receptor beta chain is a study of response to subunit inactivated influenza vaccine. Study-wide results and limits: Every seasonal influenza vaccination brings in few new T cells, the authors suggested.

Trimming cost V 0 bases and J 3 bases, with 4 bases left between them. CDR3 size: 13 residues. The V gene's germline CDR1 is SGHTA and CDR2 FQGNSA. TCRdb reprocessed the RT-PCR reads via MiXCR and lists one record per CDR3 protein. Of hundreds of thousands of distinct CDR3 sequences in the sample, around 8% were seen once. In its sample, this clonotype was seen many times. Its cognate antigen is unknown. This TCR was sampled from a man in his fifties or sixties who received an inactivated influenza vaccine. The chain carries TRBV7-2 and TRBJ2-3; no firm D call. Source: PBMCs from blood, taken 23 months after vaccination. The CDR3 is CASSLAVTDTQYF. DNA of the CDR3: TGTGCCAGCAGCTTAGCAGTGACAGATACGCAGTATTTT.